The count of the clone carrying this T cell receptor beta chain is one. Its antigen is not known. The data were taken from a study of PD-L1 blockade in urothelial cancer. Background on the study: Each patient had 0 to 3 earlier chemotherapy regimens. The analyses of blood took place 3 weeks (second dose) and 6 weeks after treatment start.

Time point in this sample: pretreatment peripheral blood. The CDR3 is 12 amino acids. V was trimmed by 5 bases and J by 6 bases, leaving 7 bases between them. CDR1 is SNHLY and CDR2 is FYNNEI in the germline V gene. Study-level results: More expansion of tumor-associated blood clones, seen at 3 weeks, marked durable-benefit patients.

Some clones are missing from TCRdb's copy, which holds only in-frame ones; the method was immunoSEQ multiplex PCR. The sample has about 86,000 clones; over 75% are singletons. The chain carries TRBV2 and TRBJ2-2; D is unresolved. The receptor was isolated from a man aged 55 to 69 with urothelial cancer. The sequences come from PBMCs, collected around atezolizumab (anti-PD-L1) treatment. The CDR3 reads CASSLAPGELFF. DNA for the CDR3: TGTGCCAGCAGTTTAGCCCCCGGGGAGCTGTTTTTT.